This T cell receptor beta chain was recovered during a study of OX40 agonist ivuxolimab in advanced cancers. Germline assignment: CDR1 SGHRS and CDR2 YFSETQ. CDR3 length: 17 amino acids. J was trimmed by 0 bases and V by 6 bases; bases with no gene match: 9. Sequencing used immunoSEQ multiplex PCR; TCRdb keeps in-frame clones, though not all of them. The profile shows about 69,000 clones, about three quarters of them singletons. V and J are TRBV5-1 and TRBJ1-3, with 10 bases that match TRBD1. The specimen was CD4+ or CD8+ T cells sorted from blood, collected in a trial of the OX40 agonist ivuxolimab. This receptor was identified in an adult with an advanced solid tumor such as melanoma, head and neck, liver or kidney cancer. CDR3 in DNA: TGCGCCAGCACCCCTGCCGGGACAGGGGCCTCTGGAAACACCATATATTTT. It translates to CASTPAGTGASGNTIYF.